The entry below describes one TCR beta chain. Its antigen is as yet unknown. This specimen belongs to a study of graft-versus-host responses after intestinal transplantation. Regarding the study as a whole: GvH clones turned up in recipient marrow; some had shown up first in ileum or blood.

Germline V gene sequence: CDR1 ENHRY, CDR2 SYGVKD. This CDR3 contains 13 residues. Trimming cost V 6 bases and J 2 bases, with 8 bases left between them. Produced via immunoSEQ multiplex PCR; TCRdb's table is partial and in-frame only. The table lists 40,000 or so clones, roughly 93% of them singletons. Sample: PBMCs, taken less than 750 days after intestinal transplantation. This TCR derives from a human patient who received an intestinal transplant, so some T cells may come from the graft donor. This chain uses TRBV10-3 with TRBJ2-1; no clear D gene. CDR3 DNA: TGTGCCATCAGACAAGGAACCTACAATGAGCAGTTCTTC. It translates to CAIRQGTYNEQFF.